The 23 T cell receptor beta chains given below trace back to one sample, sequenced in a study of type 1 regulatory T cells. What these receptors recognize is not known. TCRdb itself ran the reads through MiXCR, one entry per CDR3 protein. This repertoire shows about 68,000 distinct CDR3 sequences, around 57% found once; its top ten account for 7.6%. What was sequenced was cultured T cells, either the whole culture or a sorted T cell fraction (not recorded which). Subset given: Tr1-enriched cell product generated in vitro against host alloantigens. These receptors were collected from a human donor in good health.

The rearrangement uses TRBV20-1 and TRBJ2-1, with 9 nucleotides matching TRBD2. Per the germline V gene, CDR1 is DFQATT and CDR2 is SNEGSKA (reference sequence). V shed 6 bases, J shed 4 bases, and the junction held 4 bases outside the gene matches. The CDR3 is 13 residues long. CDR3: CSAPTSGYNEQFF. The CDR3 nucleotides are TGCAGTGCCCCGACTAGCGGATACAATGAGCAGTTCTTC.

J is TRBJ2-1 and V is TRBV14, with D uncertain. Trimming removed 0 bases at V and 5 bases at J, with 14 bases between. The germline gives CDR1 SGHDN, CDR2 FVKESK. The CDR3 spans 16 residues. CDR3 sequence: CASSQEFSLDDNEQFF. As DNA, the CDR3 is TGTGCCAGCAGCCAAGAATTCAGCTTGGATGACAATGAGCAGTTCTTC.

This sequence joins TRBV28 and TRBJ1-4; 7 bases line up with TRBD1. The germline V gene has CDR1 MDHEN and CDR2 SYDVKM. The V segment lost 7 bases and the J segment 3 bases; nucleotides outside the gene matches: 8. The CDR3 covers 15 residues. For the CDR3, the DNA is TGTGCCAGCACCCCGGGAGGGGGCCCTAATGAAAAACTGTTTTTT. It encodes CASTPGGGPNEKLFF.

The genes are TRBV10-1 and TRBJ2-1; no clear D. V lost 2 bases to trimming and J lost 7 bases, with 15 bases between them. This CDR3 is built from 15 residues. Per germline, CDR1 WNHNN and CDR2 SYGVQD (reference sequence). CDR3 bases: TGCGCCAGCAGTGAGGTTGGAGCGACAAAAAATGAGCAGTTCTTC. Translation: CASSEVGATKNEQFF.

This chain links TRBV19 with TRBJ2-5, with TRBD1 identical over 7 bases. Germline V gene sequence: CDR1 LNHDA, CDR2 SQIVND (reference sequence). CDR3 length equals 13 residues. Trimming cost V 7 bases and J 3 bases; bases outside gene matches: 5. The CDR3 nucleotides read TGTGCCAGTACACAGGGGAACGAAGAGACCCAGTACTTC. Its protein product is CASTQGNEETQYF.

The chain joins TRBV27 to TRBJ2-3, with no clear D. The germline V gene encodes CDR1 MNHEY and CDR2 SMNVEV (reference sequence). This CDR3 is built from 14 residues. V was shortened by 7 bases and J by 1 base, with 12 bases between the two germline ends. CDR3 bases: TGTGCCAGCACTGTAACTGCGGGCACAGATACGCAGTATTTT. It encodes CASTVTAGTDTQYF.

The chain joins TRBV20-1 to TRBJ2-7, with 8 bases identical to TRBD2. This CDR3 comprises 17 residues. Trimming at V came to 1 base and at J to 0 bases, leaving 11 bases not matched to a gene. Germline V gene data show CDR1 as DFQATT and CDR2 as SNEGSKA (reference sequence). The CDR3 sequence: CSARGRKGREASYEQYF. The CDR3 DNA reads TGCAGTGCTAGAGGGCGTAAAGGGCGGGAGGCCTCCTACGAGCAGTACTTC.

The V call is TRBV3-1, the J call TRBJ1-1; D gene unclear. V shed 2 bases and J shed 7 bases, with 8 bases lying between them. The CDR3 spans 12 residues. Germline CDR1 and CDR2: LGHDT and YNNKEL (reference sequence). The CDR3, as DNA: TGTGCCAGCAGCCAACTTCCTAGTGAAGCTTTCTTT. Residues: CASSQLPSEAFF.

The chain uses TRBV6-2 or TRBV6-3 and TRBJ2-1; 14 bases are shared with TRBD2. J was trimmed by 4 bases and V by 7 bases; bases with no gene match: 3. Germline V lookup: CDR1 MNHEY, CDR2 SVGEGT. This CDR3 is built from 15 residues. CDR3 amino acids: CASMTSGRGYNEQFF. In DNA form, the CDR3 reads TGTGCCAGCATGACTAGCGGGAGGGGGTACAATGAGCAGTTCTTC.

With respect to this clonotype: The junction departs from the called germline gene at one end, perhaps through a read error. V usage is TRBV24-1 and J usage is TRBJ2-5, with 8 bases fitting TRBD1. CDR3 length: 17 residues. Germline V gene data show CDR1 as KGHDR and CDR2 as SFDVKD. The CDR3 reads CTTSDPSDRVGKETQYF. The DNA for the CDR3 is TGTACCACCAGTGATCCCTCGGACAGGGTCGGAAAAGAGACCCAGTACTTC.

The table lists this clonotype with a few counts. The chain employs TRBV2 and TRBJ2-7; no clear D. The V gene lost 4 bases and the J gene lost 4 bases, with 5 bases spanning the gap. CDR1 is SNHLY and CDR2 is FYNNEI in the germline V gene. The CDR3 length is 11 residues. The CDR3 region has the DNA TGTGCCAGCAGTGTTAGGTACGAGCAGTACTTC. Protein: CASSVRYEQYF.

The chain recombines TRBV10-3 with TRBJ1-1; 11 bases are shared with TRBD1. CDR3 size: 15 residues. The V and J ends lost 6 bases and 2 bases, in that order; junction bases with no gene match: 5. The germline V gene has CDR1 ENHRY and CDR2 SYGVKD. CDR3 sequence (DNA): TGTGCCATCAGCCGGGACAGGGGGACAAACACTGAAGCTTTCTTT. Its translation is CAISRDRGTNTEAFF.

A word on this clonotype: Here the CDR3 omits its conserved ending phenylalanine or tryptophan, so a read error is the likely source. The CDR3 loop reads CASSFSISEAQYC. In DNA form, the CDR3 reads TGTGCCAGCAGTTTTTCCATATCTGAGGCCCAGTACTGC. This chain connects TRBV27 to TRBJ2-5; D is undetermined. CDR3 size: 13 residues. Germline CDR1 and CDR2: MNHEY and SMNVEV (reference sequence). V lost 3 bases and J 9 bases, leaving 14 bases between the germline ends.

The chain uses TRBV7-2 and TRBJ1-1, with D uncertain. The CDR3 spans 17 residues. V lost 0 bases, J lost 2 bases, and 16 bases lay in between. Germline CDR1 and CDR2: SGHTA and FQGNSA. CDR3 sequence reads: CASSLALGQVLNTEAFF. CDR3 DNA: TGTGCCAGCAGCTTAGCCCTTGGGCAGGTTCTTAACACTGAAGCTTTCTTT. The full variable domain, with the rest looked up from reference TRBV7-2 and TRBJ1-1, is GAGVSQSPSNKVTEKGKDVELRCDPISGHTALYWYRQSLGQGLEFLIYFQGNSAPDKSGLPSDRFSAERTGGSVSTLTIQRTQQEDSAVYLCASSLALGQVLNTEAFFGQGTRLTVV.

This clonotype showed up just once. The V gene is TRBV27, the J gene TRBJ1-1; tentative D call: TRBD1 (5 bases). CDR1 MNHEY and CDR2 SMNVEV come from the germline V gene (reference sequence). Trimming cost V 1 base and J 4 bases, with 7 bases left between them. This CDR3 has 13 amino acids. DNA of the CDR3: TGTGCCAGCAGTTTATACGGGGGCACTGAAGCTTTCTTT. As protein: CASSLYGGTEAFF.

This clonotype occurred once. The rearrangement links TRBV25-1 to TRBJ2-1, with 11 bases lining up with TRBD1. Germline V gene sequence: CDR1 MGHDK, CDR2 SYGVNS. V dropped 3 bases and J dropped 6; count of bases not matched to a gene: 1. The CDR3 spans 14 residues. CDR3 amino acids: CASSDGTGGNEQFF. The CDR3 DNA is TGTGCCAGCAGTGACGGGACAGGGGGCAATGAGCAGTTCTTC.

V gene TRBV18 combines with J gene TRBJ1-5; possibly TRBD1 for D (5 bases). The length of the CDR3 is 15 residues. V lost 4 bases and J 5 bases, leaving 15 bases between the germline ends. Germline assignment: CDR1 KGHSH and CDR2 LQKENI. The CDR3 loop reads CASSLLGGWDQPQHF. The CDR3 DNA follows: TGTGCCAGCTCACTTTTGGGGGGTTGGGATCAGCCCCAGCATTTT.

The CDR3 loop is CSALPGHREAFF. CDR3 DNA sequence: TGCAGTGCCCTACCGGGACATAGGGAAGCTTTCTTT. The chain employs TRBV20-1 and TRBJ1-1; D is perhaps TRBD1 (6 bases). CDR1 and CDR2 (germline): DFQATT, SNEGSKA (reference sequence). The CDR3 is 12 amino acids. V was clipped by 6 bases and J by 8 bases, with 16 bases between them.

The V call is TRBV6-5, the J call TRBJ2-7; D is possibly TRBD1 (7 bases). The ends were cut back, 8 bases at V and 3 bases at J, with 26 bases in the middle. Germline assignment: CDR1 MNHEY and CDR2 SVGAGI. The CDR3 loop spans 17 amino acids. The chain's CDR3 is CASSRGTSERGLYEQYF. CDR3 DNA sequence: TGTGCCAGCTCCCGCGGGACAAGTGAGAGGGGGCTCTACGAGCAGTACTTC.

This clonotype was found a few times. The chain's CDR3 is CASSGNDYAEAFF. The CDR3 nucleotides are TGCGCCAGCAGCGGCAACGATTACGCTGAAGCTTTCTTT. V is TRBV5-1 and J is TRBJ1-1; no clear D gene. The CDR3 loop spans 13 amino acids. With 4 bases removed from V and 6 bases from J, the gap between germline ends came to 13 bases. Germline assignment: CDR1 SGHRS and CDR2 YFSETQ.

V and J are TRBV4-1 and TRBJ2-5; 9 nucleotides agree with TRBD2. The CDR3 length is 15 residues. Germline CDR1 MGHRA, CDR2 YSYEKL. After removal of 3 bases from V and 4 bases from J, the junction contained 6 bases not matched to a gene. CDR3 bases: TGCGCCAGCAGCCAGGTAGCGGGAGTTAGAGAGACCCAGTACTTC. It codes for CASSQVAGVRETQYF.

This chain connects TRBV20-1 to TRBJ2-7, with unresolved D. The germline CDR1 and CDR2 sequences are DFQATT and SNEGSKA (reference sequence). CDR3 size: 14 residues. The germline V and J ends were trimmed by 3 bases and 0 bases, with 12 bases remaining between them. For the CDR3, the DNA is TGCAGTGCTAGCTACGGCGTTAACTCCTACGAGCAGTACTTC. Protein product: CSASYGVNSYEQYF.

The rearrangement links TRBV6-1 to TRBJ1-3, with D hard to call. Deletions cut 6 bases from V and 2 bases from J, with 14 bases between. CDR3 length: 15 amino acids. Germline assignment: CDR1 MNHNS and CDR2 SASEGT. The DNA of the CDR3 is TGTGCCAGCAGCTTCGCGGGCGAGACTGGAAACACCATATATTTT. It encodes CASSFAGETGNTIYF.